The entry below gives a single T cell receptor beta chain sequence along with its context. Assay: immunoSEQ multiplex PCR; the TCRdb copy retains only in-frame clones and omits some. The table includes 35,000 to 55,000 clones, 80% to 90% detected once. This record belongs to a study of OX40 agonist ivuxolimab in advanced cancers. Study-wide context: Ivuxolimab was delivered to patients intravenously every 2 weeks at doses spanning 0.01 to 10 mg/kg.

Germline CDR1 reads SGHKS; CDR2 reads YYEKEE (reference sequence). The length of the CDR3 is 17 residues. V was clipped by 4 bases and J by 5 bases; unmatched bases: 14. The sample was CD4+ or CD8+ T cells sorted from blood, taken in a trial of the OX40 agonist ivuxolimab. The origin of this receptor is an adult with an advanced solid tumor such as melanoma, head and neck, liver or kidney cancer. The rearrangement links TRBV5-5 to TRBJ2-1; 8 bases fit TRBD2. Written as DNA, the CDR3 is TGTGCCAGCAGCCCGGGAAGGGTAGCGGGGAACAACAATGAGCAGTTCTTC. This translates into CASSPGRVAGNNNEQFF.